This T cell receptor beta chain was captured in a study of T cells in Graves' hyperthyroidism and ophthalmopathy. This CDR3 is 14 amino acids long. CDR1 is SGDLS and CDR2 is YYNGEE in the germline V gene. V was pared by 6 bases and J by 2 bases, with 11 bases between. The TCR beta CDR3 regions underwent amplification using RNA transcripts as the source. An initial round of RT-PCR targeting the TCR CDR3 relied on the HTBI primer set. TCRdb reprocessed the multiplex PCR reads via MiXCR and lists one record per CDR3 protein. The table lists approximately 400,000 distinct CDR3 sequences, 15% to 19% of them singletons, with roughly 7.4% in the top ten. This clonotype was recorded many times. Stable Graves' hyperthyroidism denoted no ophthalmopathy progression over 18 months. The PBMCs studied were ones that came from 10 ml fresh peripheral blood.

V usage is TRBV9 and J usage is TRBJ2-2; D gene ambiguous. This clonotype was sampled from a woman between 18 and 29 years old with Graves' hyperthyroidism. The sequenced sample was blood. The DNA of the CDR3 is TGTGCCAGCACTTCGGCGTCCAACACCGGGGAGCTGTTTTTT. This translates into CASTSASNTGELFF.